This T cell receptor (beta chain) comes out of a study of Ad26.COV2.S vaccination and SARS-CoV-2 variants. In the study overall: The study gave Ad26.COV2.S intramuscularly, once or twice 56 days apart.

Indicated treatment: 15 to 20 received Ad26.COV2.S at low or high dose, single or two shots; several received placebo; per-sample allocation not given. Sampling took place 63 days after the first vaccine or placebo injection. V dropped 3 bases and J dropped 5; count of bases not matched to a gene: 11. Germline V lookup: CDR1 MNHEY, CDR2 SMNVEV (reference sequence). The CDR3 extends over 17 amino acids. This clone occurred once. Repertoires were generated with immunoSEQ multiplex PCR, while TCRdb's copy carries only in-frame clones and drops some. The profile shows roughly 400,000 clones, about 90% of them singletons.

The rearrangement joins TRBV27 to TRBJ2-1; 9 bases match TRBD1. The sequencing here drew on peripheral blood, taken in a trial of Ad26.COV2.S vaccine versus placebo. The receptor comes from a person between 18 and 65 years old who received the Ad26.COV2.S COVID-19 vaccine or a placebo. CDR3 region: CASSLSGDRVSDNEQFF. The CDR3 DNA follows: TGTGCCAGCAGTTTGTCCGGGGACAGGGTATCGGACAATGAGCAGTTCTTC.